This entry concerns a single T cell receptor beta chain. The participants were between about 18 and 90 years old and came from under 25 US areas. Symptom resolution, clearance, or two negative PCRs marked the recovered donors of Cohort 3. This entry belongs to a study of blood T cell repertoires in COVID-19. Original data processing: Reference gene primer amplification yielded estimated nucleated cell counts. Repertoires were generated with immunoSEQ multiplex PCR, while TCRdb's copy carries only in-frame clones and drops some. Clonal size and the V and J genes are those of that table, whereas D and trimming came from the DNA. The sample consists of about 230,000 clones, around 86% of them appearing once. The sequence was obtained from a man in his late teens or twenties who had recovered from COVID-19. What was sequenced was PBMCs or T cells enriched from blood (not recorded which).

The CDR3 sequence: CASRPIGVSSVTSQETQYF. The CDR3 DNA sequence: TGCGCCAGCAGACCAATCGGGGTTTCGTCCGTCACTAGCCAAGAGACCCAGTACTTC. This sequence joins TRBV5-1 and TRBJ2-5; maybe TRBD2 (5 bases). CDR1 is SGHRS and CDR2 is YFSETQ in the germline V gene. V was cut by 5 bases and J by 1 base, with 27 bases left in between. The CDR3 is 19 amino acids.